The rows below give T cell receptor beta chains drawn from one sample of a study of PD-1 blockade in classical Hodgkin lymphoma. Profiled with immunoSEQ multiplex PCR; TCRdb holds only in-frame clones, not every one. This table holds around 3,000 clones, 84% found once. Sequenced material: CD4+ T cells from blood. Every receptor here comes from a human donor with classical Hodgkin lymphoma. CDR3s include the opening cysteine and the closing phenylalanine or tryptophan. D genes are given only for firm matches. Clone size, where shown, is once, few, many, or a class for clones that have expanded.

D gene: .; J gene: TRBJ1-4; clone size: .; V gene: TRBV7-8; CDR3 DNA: TGTGCCAGCAGCTTATTTAGGGGGGCAGGGGAAAAACTGTTTTTT; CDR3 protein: CASSLFRGAGEKLFF
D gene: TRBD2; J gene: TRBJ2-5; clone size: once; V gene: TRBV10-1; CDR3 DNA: TGCGCCAGCAGAGGGAGCCCAGGGACTAGGGAGACCCAGTACTTC; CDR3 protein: CASRGSPGTRETQYF
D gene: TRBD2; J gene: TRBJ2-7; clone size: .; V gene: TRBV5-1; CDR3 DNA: TGCGCCAGCAGCTTGGAGGCTAGCGGGAGTATTGGCGAGCAGTACTTC; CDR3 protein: CASSLEASGSIGEQYF
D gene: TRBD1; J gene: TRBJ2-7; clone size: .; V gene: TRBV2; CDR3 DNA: TGTGCCAGCAGTGAAGGACAGGGGACTTATTACGAGCAGTACTTC; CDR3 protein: CASSEGQGTYYEQYF
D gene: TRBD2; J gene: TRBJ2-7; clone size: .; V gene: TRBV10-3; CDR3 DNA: TGTGCTCGCTGGGCCAGCGGGAGGCAGGAAGAGCAGTACTTC; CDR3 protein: CARWASGRQEEQYF
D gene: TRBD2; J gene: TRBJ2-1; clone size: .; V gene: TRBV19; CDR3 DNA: TGTGCCAGTAGTGGGGGACTAGCTGTCCACAATGAGCAGTTCTTC; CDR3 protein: CASSGGLAVHNEQFF
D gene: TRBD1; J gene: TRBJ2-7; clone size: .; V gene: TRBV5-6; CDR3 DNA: TGTGCCAGCAGCTTGGTAGGACAGGGCATTACGAACGAGCAGTACTTC; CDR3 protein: CASSLVGQGITNEQYF
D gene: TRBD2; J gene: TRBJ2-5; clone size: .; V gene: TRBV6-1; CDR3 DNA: TGTGCCAGCAGTGAGGGACTAGCGGGAAGAGAGACCCAGTACTTC; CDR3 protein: CASSEGLAGRETQYF
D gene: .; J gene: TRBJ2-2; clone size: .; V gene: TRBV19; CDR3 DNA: TGTGCCAGTAGTCTGGAGGGGGGCACCGGGGAGCTGTTTTTT; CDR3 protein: CASSLEGGTGELFF
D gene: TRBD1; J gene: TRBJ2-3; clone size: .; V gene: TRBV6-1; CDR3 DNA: TGTGCCAGCAGTGAGGGACAGGGAGCAGTAGGTACGCAGTATTTT; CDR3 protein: CASSEGQGAVGTQYF
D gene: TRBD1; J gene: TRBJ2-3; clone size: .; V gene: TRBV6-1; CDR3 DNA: TGTGCCAGCAGTGCCACTACAGGGGGTAGAGATACGCAGTATTTT; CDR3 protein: CASSATTGGRDTQYF
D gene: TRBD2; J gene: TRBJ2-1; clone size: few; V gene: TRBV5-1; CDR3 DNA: TGCGCCAGCAGCTTGGGGCCGAGGCGGGGGGGCCTCAATGAGCAGTTCTTC; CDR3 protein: CASSLGPRRGGLNEQFF
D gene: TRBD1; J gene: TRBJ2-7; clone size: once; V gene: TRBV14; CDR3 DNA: TGTGCCAGCAGCGAAGTGGGACAGGGGTTATCCCTACAGTACTTC; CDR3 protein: CASSEVGQGLSLQYF
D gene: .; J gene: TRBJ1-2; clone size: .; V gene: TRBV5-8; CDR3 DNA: TGTGCCAGCAGCTTAAGAGAAGACTATGGCTACACCTTC; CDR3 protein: CASSLREDYGYTF
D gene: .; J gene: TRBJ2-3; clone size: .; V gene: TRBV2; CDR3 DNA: TGTGCCAGCAGTCTTTTGCGGACTACAGATACGCAGTATTTT; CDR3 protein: CASSLLRTTDTQYF
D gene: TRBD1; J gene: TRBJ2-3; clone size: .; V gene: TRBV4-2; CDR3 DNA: TGTGCCAGCAGCTTACCTCCGGGACAGGAATGGGTGAGCGCAGATACGCAGTATTTT; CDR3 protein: CASSLPPGQEWVSADTQYF
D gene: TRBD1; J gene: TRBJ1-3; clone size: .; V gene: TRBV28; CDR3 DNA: TGTGCCAGCAGTCGGGACAGCTCTGGAAACACCATATATTTT; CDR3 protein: CASSRDSSGNTIYF
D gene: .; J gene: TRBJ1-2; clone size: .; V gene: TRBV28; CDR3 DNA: TGTGCCAGCAGTTTATGGCTCTCGGAAGGTGGCTACACCTTC; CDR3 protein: CASSLWLSEGGYTF
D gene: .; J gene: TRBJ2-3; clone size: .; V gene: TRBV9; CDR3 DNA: TGTGCCAGCAGCGTAGGAGGGACAGATACGCAGTATTTT; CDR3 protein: CASSVGGTDTQYF
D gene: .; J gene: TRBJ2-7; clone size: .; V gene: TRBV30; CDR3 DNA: TGTGCCTGGAGTGCGTGGAGTCCCTCCTACGAGCAGTACTTC; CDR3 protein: CAWSAWSPSYEQYF
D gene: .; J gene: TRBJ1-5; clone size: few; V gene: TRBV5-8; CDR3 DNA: TGTGCCAGCGGAGAGGGTTTGCTCCAGCCCCAGCATTTT; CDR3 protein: CASGEGLLQPQHF
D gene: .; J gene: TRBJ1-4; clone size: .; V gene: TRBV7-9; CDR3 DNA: TGTGCCAGCAGCTACCAAACAGGCCTACTGTTTTTT; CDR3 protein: CASSYQTGLLFF
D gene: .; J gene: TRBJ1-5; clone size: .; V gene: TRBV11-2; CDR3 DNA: TGTGCCAGCAGCTTGGCGGTGAATCAGCCCCAGCATTTT; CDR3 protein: CASSLAVNQPQHF
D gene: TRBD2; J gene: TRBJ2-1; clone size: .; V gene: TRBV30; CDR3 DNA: TGTGCCTGGAGTGTAGGCGGGGGGGCCTACAATGAGCAGTTCTTC; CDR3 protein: CAWSVGGGAYNEQFF